These T cell receptor beta chains were read from a single sample in a study of blood T cell repertoires in COVID-19. Some clones are missing from TCRdb's copy, which holds only in-frame ones; the method was immunoSEQ multiplex PCR. The sample lists over 60,000 clones; approximately 80% were seen once. Sequencing input: peripheral blood. These receptors were collected from an elderly man with active or convalescent COVID-19. Each CDR3 is given with its conserved first and last residue. A D gene is named only where the DNA matches it firmly. Not every row has a clone size; where given, it reads once, few, many or a size class.

.	TRBV19	.	TRBJ1-2	CASNSGHENNYGYTF	TGTGCCAGTAACTCGGGACACGAGAATAACTATGGCTACACCTTC
.	TRBV7-7	.	TRBJ2-5	CASSFAGSETQYF	TGTGCTAGCAGCTTTGCGGGATCAGAGACCCAGTACTTC
.	TRBV5-1	TRBD2	TRBJ2-2	CASSLTSGDITGELFF	TGCGCCAGCAGCTTGACTAGCGGGGATATCACCGGGGAGCTGTTTTTT
.	TRBV9	.	TRBJ2-7	CASSRDTSSYEQYF	TGTGCCAGCAGTCGGGACACGAGCTCCTACGAGCAGTACTTC
.	TRBV14	.	TRBJ2-4	CASSQGLVTSLSIQYF	TGTGCCAGCAGCCAAGGCTTGGTGACTAGTTTGAGCATTCAGTACTTC
.	TRBV25-1	.	TRBJ2-7	CASSEFGAGLMEQYF	TGTGCCAGCAGTGAATTTGGGGCAGGGCTTATGGAGCAGTACTTC
many	TRBV3-1/TRBV3-2	TRBD2	TRBJ2-2	CASSQEVAGETGELFF	TGTGCCAGCAGCCAAGAGGTAGCGGGAGAAACCGGGGAGCTGTTTTTT
.	TRBV11-1	.	TRBJ1-1	CASSSDVDRHTEAFF	TGTGCCAGCAGCTCCGACGTCGACAGGCATACTGAAGCTTTCTTT
.	TRBV7-9	TRBD1	TRBJ1-5	CASSSGQGARQPQHF	TGTGCCAGCAGCTCAGGACAGGGGGCGAGACAGCCCCAGCATTTT
.	TRBV16	.	TRBJ1-4	CASSQSGTGGEKLFF	TGTGCCAGCAGCCAATCGGGGACTGGAGGGGAAAAACTGTTTTTT
.	TRBV5-1	TRBD2	TRBJ2-3	CASSLGLAGDTDTQYF	TGCGCCAGCAGCTTGGGACTAGCGGGGGACACAGATACGCAGTATTTT